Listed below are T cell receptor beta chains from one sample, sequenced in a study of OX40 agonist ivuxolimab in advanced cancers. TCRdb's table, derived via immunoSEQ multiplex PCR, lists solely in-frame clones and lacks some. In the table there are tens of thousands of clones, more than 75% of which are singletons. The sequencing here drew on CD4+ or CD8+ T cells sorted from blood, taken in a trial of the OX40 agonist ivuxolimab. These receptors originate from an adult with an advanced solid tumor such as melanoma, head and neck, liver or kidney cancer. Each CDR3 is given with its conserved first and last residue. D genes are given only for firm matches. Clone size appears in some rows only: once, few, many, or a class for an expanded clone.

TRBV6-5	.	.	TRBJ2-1	TGTGCCAGCAGTTACCAGGTGGGCCCCAGTGTCAATGAGCAGTTCTTC	CASSYQVGPSVNEQFF
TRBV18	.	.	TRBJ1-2	TGTGCCAGCTCACCGGGCACTTCCCCCTATGGCTACACCTTC	CASSPGTSPYGYTF
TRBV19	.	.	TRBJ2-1	TGTGCCAGTAAAATTGGGGACCGCCCCTACAATGAGCAGTTCTTC	CASKIGDRPYNEQFF
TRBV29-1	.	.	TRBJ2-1	TGCAGCGTTGACAGGCAGGGGAACAATGAGCAGTTCTTC	CSVDRQGNNEQFF
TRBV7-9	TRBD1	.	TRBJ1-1	TGTGCCAGCAGCTCGAGTCCCGGGACAGGCCTGGGCACTGAAGCTTTCTTT	CASSSSPGTGLGTEAFF
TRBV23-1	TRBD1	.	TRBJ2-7	TGCGCCAGCAGTCCCCCCGTCCAGGGGGCTACTCCCTTCCCCTACGAGCAGTACTTC	CASSPPVQGATPFPYEQYF
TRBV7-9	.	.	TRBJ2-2	TGTGCCAGCAGCTTAGCGCAATGGAGCCCTTCCGGGGAGCTGTTTTTT	CASSLAQWSPSGELFF
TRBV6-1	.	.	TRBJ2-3	TGTGCCAGCAGTGACCGGGACATAAGGACAGATACGCAGTATTTT	CASSDRDIRTDTQYF
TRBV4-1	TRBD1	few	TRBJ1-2	TGCGCCAGCAGCCAAGAGGGACAGAGGGCATACACCTTC	CASSQEGQRAYTF
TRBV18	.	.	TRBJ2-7	TGTGCCAGCTCATCCCGGGACCTTCGCTCCTACGAGCAGTACTTC	CASSSRDLRSYEQYF
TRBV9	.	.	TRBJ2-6	TGTGCCAGCAGCGTCCGGGACCCCGAATACTCTGGGGCCAACGTCCTGACTTTC	CASSVRDPEYSGANVLTF
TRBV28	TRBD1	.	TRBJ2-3	TGTGCCAGCAGTGTGGACAGGGGGGCAGATACGCAGTATTTT	CASSVDRGADTQYF
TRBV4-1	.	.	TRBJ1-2	TGCGCCAGCAGCCAAGGAGCAGCGAACTATGGCTACACCTTC	CASSQGAANYGYTF
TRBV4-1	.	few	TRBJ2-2	TGCGCCAGCAGCCAATTTTCCGGGGAGCTGTTTTTT	CASSQFSGELFF
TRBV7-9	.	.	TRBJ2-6	TGTGCCAGCAGCTCGACGGGAATCCACGACTCTGGGGCCAACGTCCTGACTTTC	CASSSTGIHDSGANVLTF
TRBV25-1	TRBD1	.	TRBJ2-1	TGTGCCAGCAGTCCGGGACAGATCCTCTACAATGAGCAGTTCTTC	CASSPGQILYNEQFF
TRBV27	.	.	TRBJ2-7	TGTGCCAGCAGTTTATCTTATACACCCTACGAGCAGTACTTC	CASSLSYTPYEQYF
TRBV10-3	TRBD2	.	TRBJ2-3	TGTGCCATCAGTGAGAGGACTAGCGGGGGAAGTAGCACAGATACGCAGTATTTT	CAISERTSGGSSTDTQYF
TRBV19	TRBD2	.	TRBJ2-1	TGTGCCAGTAACATTGGGCTAGCGGGAGTGAATGAGCAGTTCTTC	CASNIGLAGVNEQFF
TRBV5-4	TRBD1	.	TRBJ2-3	TGTGCCAGCAGCTTAGGACAGGGGATGGATACGCAGTATTTT	CASSLGQGMDTQYF
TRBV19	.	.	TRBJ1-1	TGTGCCAGTAGCCGGACGGGACTCTCGAACACTGAAGCTTTCTTT	CASSRTGLSNTEAFF
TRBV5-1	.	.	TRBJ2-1	TGCGCCAGCAGCTTCTTTGAGGGACTGGACAATGAGCAGTTCTTC	CASSFFEGLDNEQFF
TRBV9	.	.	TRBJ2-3	TGTGCCAGCAGCGTAGGAGGGAGTCAATGGACTCGCACAGATACGCAGTATTTT	CASSVGGSQWTRTDTQYF
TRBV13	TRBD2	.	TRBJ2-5	TGTGCCAGCAGCCCCCGGACTAGCGGCCAAGAGACCCAGTACTTC	CASSPRTSGQETQYF
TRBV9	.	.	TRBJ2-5	TGTGCCAGCAGCGCATCCACTGGAGAGACCCAGTACTTC	CASSASTGETQYF
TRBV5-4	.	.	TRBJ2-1	TGTGCCAGCAGCGGGGGTGCCTACAATGAGCAGTTCTTC	CASSGGAYNEQFF
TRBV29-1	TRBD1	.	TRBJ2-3	TGCAGCGCCGCCGGGACAGACTTCACAGATACGCAGTATTTT	CSAAGTDFTDTQYF
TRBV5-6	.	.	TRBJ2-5	TGTGCCAGCAGCTTGGTCGGGGGTTCGGGAGAGACCCAGTACTTC	CASSLVGGSGETQYF
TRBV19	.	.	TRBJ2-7	TGTGCCAGTGGGGGCCTCTACGAGCAGTACTTC	CASGGLYEQYF
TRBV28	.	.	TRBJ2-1	TGTGCCAGCAGTTTATATGGGAATGAGCAGTTCTTC	CASSLYGNEQFF
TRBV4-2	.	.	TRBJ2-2	TGTGCCAGCAGCCCGCAAGGACTTGCAGAACACCGGGGAGCTGTTTTT	CASSPQGLAEHRGAVF
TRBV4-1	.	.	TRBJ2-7	TGCGCCAGCAGCCACGGTCCGGGGGCATCCTACGAGCAGTACTTC	CASSHGPGASYEQYF
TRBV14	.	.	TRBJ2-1	TGTGCCAGCACCCAAGTCGGCGGCGATGAGCAGTTCTTC	CASTQVGGDEQFF
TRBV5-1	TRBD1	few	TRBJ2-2	TGCGCCAGCAGCCCGCAGACAGGGTTGCACACCGGGGAGCTGTTTTTT	CASSPQTGLHTGELFF
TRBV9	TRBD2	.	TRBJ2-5	TGTGCCAGCAGCGTAGGAACTAGCGGCTTCCAAGAGACCCAGTACTTC	CASSVGTSGFQETQYF
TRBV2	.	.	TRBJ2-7	TGTGCCAGCAGAGCAGGGCGAACCGCCTACGAGCAGTACTTC	CASRAGRTAYEQYF
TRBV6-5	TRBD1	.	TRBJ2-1	TGTGCCAGCAGTTGGACAGGGTTGAATGAGCAGTTCTTC	CASSWTGLNEQFF
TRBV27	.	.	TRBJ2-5	TGTGCCAGCAGTGTCCGGCCTACGGAGACCCAGTACTTC	CASSVRPTETQYF
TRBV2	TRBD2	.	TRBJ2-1	TGTGCCAGCAGTGAAGAGGTTGGGACTAGCGGGAGCTATGAGCAGTTCTTC	CASSEEVGTSGSYEQFF
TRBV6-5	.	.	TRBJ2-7	TGTGCCAGCAGTTACTCCGGGGACGGCTACTACGAGCAGTACTTC	CASSYSGDGYYEQYF
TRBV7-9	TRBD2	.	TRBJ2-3	TGTGCCAGCAGCGCAATTAGCGGGATCACAGATACGCAGTATTTT	CASSAISGITDTQYF
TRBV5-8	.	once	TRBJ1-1	TGTGCCAGCAGCTGGGGAGCGACTGAAGCTTTCTTT	CASSWGATEAFF
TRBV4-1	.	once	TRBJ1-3	TGCGCCAGCAGCCAAGATTGGACAGCTGGAAACACCATATATTTT	CASSQDWTAGNTIYF
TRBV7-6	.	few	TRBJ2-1	TGTGCCAGCAGCTCCGCGTTGGAGAGGGCCTACAATGAGCAGTTCTTC	CASSSALERAYNEQFF
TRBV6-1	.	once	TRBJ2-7	TGTGCCAGCAGAGACAGTGGGGCCTACGAGCAGTACTTC	CASRDSGAYEQYF
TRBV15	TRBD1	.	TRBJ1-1	TGTGCCACCAGCAGCCGACAGGGGAGGAACACTGAAGCTTTCTTT	CATSSRQGRNTEAFF
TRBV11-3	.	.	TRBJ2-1	TGTGCCAGCAGCTTAGAACCAGGGTTCAATGAGCAGTTCTTC	CASSLEPGFNEQFF
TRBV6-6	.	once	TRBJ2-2	TGTGCCAGCAGTTACGCTGGGGTAACCGGGGAGCTGTTTTTT	CASSYAGVTGELFF
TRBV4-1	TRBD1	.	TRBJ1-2	TGCGCCAGCAGCCTCTCTTCGGGGACAGGGAGCTATGGCTACACCTTC	CASSLSSGTGSYGYTF
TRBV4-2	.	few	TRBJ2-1	TGTGCCAGCAGCCAAGACCGGGACTCACCGCATGAGCAGTTCTTC	CASSQDRDSPHEQFF
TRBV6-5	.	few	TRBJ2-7	TGTGCCAGCAGTTTTCGGCGGGGCTTAACCTACGAGCAGTACTTC	CASSFRRGLTYEQYF
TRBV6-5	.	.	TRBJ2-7	TGTGCCAGCAGTTACTCGAGTTGGGGCTCAGACGAGCAGTACTTC	CASSYSSWGSDEQYF
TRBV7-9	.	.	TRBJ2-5	TGTGCCAGCAGGGAGACCGGGGGCCAAGAGACCCAGTACTTC	CASRETGGQETQYF